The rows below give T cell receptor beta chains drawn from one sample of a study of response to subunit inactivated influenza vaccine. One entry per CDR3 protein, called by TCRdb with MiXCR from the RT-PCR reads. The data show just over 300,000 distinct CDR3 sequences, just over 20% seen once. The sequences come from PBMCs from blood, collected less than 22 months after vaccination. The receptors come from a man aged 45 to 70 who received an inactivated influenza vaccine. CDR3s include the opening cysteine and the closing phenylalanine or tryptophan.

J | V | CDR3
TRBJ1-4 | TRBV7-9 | CASSLTGTELFF
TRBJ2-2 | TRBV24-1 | CATSDARDRITGELFF
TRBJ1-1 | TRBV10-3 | CATTDTGVNTEAFF
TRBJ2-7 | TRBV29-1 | CSVGQLGEQYF
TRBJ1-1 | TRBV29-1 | CSVARTVMNTEAFF
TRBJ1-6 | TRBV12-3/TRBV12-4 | CASSTLGNNSPLHF
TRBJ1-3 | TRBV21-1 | CASSKEVPVGPSSGNTIYF
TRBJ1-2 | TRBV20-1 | CSAREGPNYGYTF
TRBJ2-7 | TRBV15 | CATSRESSGTYEQYF
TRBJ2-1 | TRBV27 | CASSAAGLAAHNEQFF
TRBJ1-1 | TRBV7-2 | CASSFRDRNTEAFF
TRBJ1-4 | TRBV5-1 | CASSLTSTNEELFF
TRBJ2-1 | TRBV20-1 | CSARDLRGSSYNEQFF
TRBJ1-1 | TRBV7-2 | CASSLGSGNTEAFF
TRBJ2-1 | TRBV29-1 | CSVGTGFYNEQFF
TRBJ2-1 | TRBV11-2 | CASSLVGGPYNEQFF
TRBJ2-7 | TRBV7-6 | CASSLVTGGTLGSYEQYF
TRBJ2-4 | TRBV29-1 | CSVVPGGNAKNIQYF
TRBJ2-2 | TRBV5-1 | CASNPDGLALPGELFF
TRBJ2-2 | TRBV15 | CATSRSRDRGRNTGELFF
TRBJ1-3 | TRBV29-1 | CSVGQSGNTIYF
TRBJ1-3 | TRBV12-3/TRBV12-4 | CASSFEGNTIYF
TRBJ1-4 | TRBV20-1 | CSARDLLDSEKLFF
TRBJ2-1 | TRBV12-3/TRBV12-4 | CASRQGSGNEQFF
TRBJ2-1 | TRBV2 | CASSEADGVTYNEQFF
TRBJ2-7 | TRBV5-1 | CASSYQDRGVEQYF
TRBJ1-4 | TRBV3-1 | CASTLQGASSEKLFF
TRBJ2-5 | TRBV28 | CASSLSRLRGREETQYF
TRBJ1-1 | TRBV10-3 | CAISDGVGKSTEAFF
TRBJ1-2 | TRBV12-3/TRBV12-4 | CASSPGQRYGYTF
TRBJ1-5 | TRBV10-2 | CASRKQASNQPQHF
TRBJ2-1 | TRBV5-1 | CASSLPGGDNEQFF
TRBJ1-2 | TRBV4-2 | CASSFQDREYGYTF
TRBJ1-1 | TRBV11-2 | CASSLTARGEAFF
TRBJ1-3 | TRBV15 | CATSSDRGANTIYF
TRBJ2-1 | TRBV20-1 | CSASIGGGSTSVQFF
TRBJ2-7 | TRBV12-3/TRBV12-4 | CASSTSGLMYEQYF
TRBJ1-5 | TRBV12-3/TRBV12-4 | CASSFSGDQPQHF
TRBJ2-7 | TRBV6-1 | CASSHRQGARSEQYF
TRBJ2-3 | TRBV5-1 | CASSSGTSGSTDTQYF
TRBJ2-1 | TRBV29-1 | CSVDGSYNEQFF
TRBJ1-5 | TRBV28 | CASSTGGSSNQPQHF
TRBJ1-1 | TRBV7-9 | CASSSGQGDFTEAFF
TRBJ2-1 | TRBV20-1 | CSARYGSSSYNEQFF
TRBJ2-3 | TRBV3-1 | CASSQVSYGSTDTQYF
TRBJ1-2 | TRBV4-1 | CASSQAVGVSGYTF
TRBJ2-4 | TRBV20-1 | CSSLLASNIQYF
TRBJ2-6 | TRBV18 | CASSPPVSGANVLTF
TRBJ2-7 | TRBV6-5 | CASSYGRSGWAPEQYF
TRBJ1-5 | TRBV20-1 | CSARGGARDQPQHF
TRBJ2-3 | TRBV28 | CASSLFGGGKPDTQYF
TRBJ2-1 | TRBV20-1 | CSASRGLDEQFF
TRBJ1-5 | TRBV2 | CASRRGEGNQPQHF